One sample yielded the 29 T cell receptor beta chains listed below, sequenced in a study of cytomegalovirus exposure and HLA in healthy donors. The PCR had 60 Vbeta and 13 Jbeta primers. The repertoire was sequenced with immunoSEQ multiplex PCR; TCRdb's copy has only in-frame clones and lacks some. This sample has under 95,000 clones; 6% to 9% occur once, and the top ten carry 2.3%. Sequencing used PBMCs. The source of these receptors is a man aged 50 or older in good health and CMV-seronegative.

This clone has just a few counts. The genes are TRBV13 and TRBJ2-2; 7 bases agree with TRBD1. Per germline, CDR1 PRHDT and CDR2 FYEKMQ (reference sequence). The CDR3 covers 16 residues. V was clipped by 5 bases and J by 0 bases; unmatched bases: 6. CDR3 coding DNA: TGTGCCAGCAGCGCCCGACAGGGCCCGAACACCGGGGAGCTGTTTTTT. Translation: CASSARQGPNTGELFF.

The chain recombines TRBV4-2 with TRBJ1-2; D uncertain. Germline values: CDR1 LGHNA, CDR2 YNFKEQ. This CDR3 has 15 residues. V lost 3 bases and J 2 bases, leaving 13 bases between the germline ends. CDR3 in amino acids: CASSQGWAGNYGYTF. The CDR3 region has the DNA TGTGCCAGCAGCCAGGGGTGGGCGGGGAACTATGGCTACACCTTC.

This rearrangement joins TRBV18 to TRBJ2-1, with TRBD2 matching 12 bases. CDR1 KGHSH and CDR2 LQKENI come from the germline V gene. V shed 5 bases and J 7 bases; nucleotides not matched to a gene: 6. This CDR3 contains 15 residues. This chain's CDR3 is CASSTGTSGYNEQFF. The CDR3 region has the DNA TGTGCCAGCTCAACCGGGACTAGCGGGTATAATGAGCAGTTCTTC.

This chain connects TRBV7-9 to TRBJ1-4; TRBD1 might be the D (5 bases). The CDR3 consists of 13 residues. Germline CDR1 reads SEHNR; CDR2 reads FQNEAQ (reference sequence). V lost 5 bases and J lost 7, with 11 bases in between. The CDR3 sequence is CASSPGGGEKLFF. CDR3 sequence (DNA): TGTGCCAGCAGCCCTGGGGGGGGTGAAAAACTGTTTTTT. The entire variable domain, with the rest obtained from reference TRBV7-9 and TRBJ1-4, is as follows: DTGVSQNPRHKITKRGQNVTFRCDPISEHNRLYWYRQTLGQGPEFLTYFQNEAQLEKSRLLSDRFSAERPKGSFSTLEIQRTEQGDSAMYLCASSPGGGEKLFFGSGTQLSVL.

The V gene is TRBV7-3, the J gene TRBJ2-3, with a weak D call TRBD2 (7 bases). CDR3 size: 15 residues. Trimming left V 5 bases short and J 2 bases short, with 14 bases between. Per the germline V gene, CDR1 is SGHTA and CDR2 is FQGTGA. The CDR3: CASSARGDNTDTQYF. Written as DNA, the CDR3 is TGTGCCAGCAGCGCACGGGGGGACAACACAGATACGCAGTATTTT.

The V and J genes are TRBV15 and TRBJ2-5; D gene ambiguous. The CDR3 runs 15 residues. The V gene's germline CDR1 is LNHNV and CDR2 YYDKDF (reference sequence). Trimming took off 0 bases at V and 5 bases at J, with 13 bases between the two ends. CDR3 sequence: CATSRDPSSTETQYF. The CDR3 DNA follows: TGTGCCACCAGCAGAGACCCGAGCTCTACGGAGACCCAGTACTTC.

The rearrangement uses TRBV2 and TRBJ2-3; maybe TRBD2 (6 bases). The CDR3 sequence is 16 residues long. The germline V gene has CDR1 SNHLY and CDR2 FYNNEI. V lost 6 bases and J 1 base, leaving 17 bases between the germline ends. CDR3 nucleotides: TGTGCCAGCAGGGGTGGAGGGATGGTGGGCACAGATACGCAGTATTTT. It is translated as CASRGGGMVGTDTQYF.

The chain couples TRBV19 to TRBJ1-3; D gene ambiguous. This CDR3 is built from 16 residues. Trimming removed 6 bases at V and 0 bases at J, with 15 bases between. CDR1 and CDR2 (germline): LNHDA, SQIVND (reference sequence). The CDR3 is CASSNSGLISGNTIYF. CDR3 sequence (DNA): TGTGCCAGTAGCAACTCCGGACTGATCTCTGGAAACACCATATATTTT. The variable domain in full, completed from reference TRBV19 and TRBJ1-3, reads DGGITQSPKYLFRKEGQNVTLSCEQNLNHDAMYWYRQDPGQGLRLIYYSQIVNDFQKGDIAEGYSVSREKKESFPLTVTSAQKNPTAFYLCASSNSGLISGNTIYFGEGSWLTVV.

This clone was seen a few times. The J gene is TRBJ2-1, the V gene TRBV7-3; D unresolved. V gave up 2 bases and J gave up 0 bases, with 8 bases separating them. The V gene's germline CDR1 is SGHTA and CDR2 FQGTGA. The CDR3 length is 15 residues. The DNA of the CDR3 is TGTGCCAGCAGCTTAGAGCCAAGCTCCTACAATGAGCAGTTCTTC. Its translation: CASSLEPSSYNEQFF.

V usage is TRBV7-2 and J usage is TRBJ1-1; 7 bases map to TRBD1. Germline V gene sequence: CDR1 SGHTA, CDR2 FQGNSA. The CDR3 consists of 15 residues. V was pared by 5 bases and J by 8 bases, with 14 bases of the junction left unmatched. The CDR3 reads CASSPRVGGAGEAFF. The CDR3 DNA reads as TGTGCCAGCAGCCCACGAGTAGGGGGCGCGGGGGAAGCTTTCTTT.

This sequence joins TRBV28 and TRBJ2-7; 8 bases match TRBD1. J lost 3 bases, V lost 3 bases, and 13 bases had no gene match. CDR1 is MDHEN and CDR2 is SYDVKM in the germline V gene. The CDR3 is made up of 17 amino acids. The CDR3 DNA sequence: TGTGCCAGCAGTTTTCAGGGAATCGGACAGGGATACTACGAGCAGTACTTC. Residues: CASSFQGIGQGYYEQYF.

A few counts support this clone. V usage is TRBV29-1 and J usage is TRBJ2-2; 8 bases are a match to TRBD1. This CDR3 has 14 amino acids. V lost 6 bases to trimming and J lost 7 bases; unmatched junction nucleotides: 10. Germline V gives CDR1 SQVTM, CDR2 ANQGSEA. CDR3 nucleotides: TGCAGCGTGAAGTGGACAGGGATCATCGGGGAGCTGTTTTTT. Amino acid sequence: CSVKWTGIIGELFF.

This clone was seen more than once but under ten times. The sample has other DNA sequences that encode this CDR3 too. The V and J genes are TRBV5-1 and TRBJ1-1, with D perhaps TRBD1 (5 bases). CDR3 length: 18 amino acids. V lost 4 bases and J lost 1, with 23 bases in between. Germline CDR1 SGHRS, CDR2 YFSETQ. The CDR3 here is CASSTITGDPLWNTEAFF. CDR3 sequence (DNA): TGCGCCAGCAGCACGATAACAGGAGACCCCCTATGGAACACTGAAGCTTTCTTT.

CDR3 sequence reads: CASSSGQTYGYTF. CDR3 bases: TGTGCCAGCTCTTCAGGACAGACTTATGGCTACACCTTC. The genes are TRBV18 and TRBJ1-2; a possible D gene is TRBD1 (6 bases). Trimming pared 6 bases from V and 5 bases from J, leaving 13 bases between. From germline, CDR1 is KGHSH and CDR2 LQKENI. CDR3 length equals 13 residues.

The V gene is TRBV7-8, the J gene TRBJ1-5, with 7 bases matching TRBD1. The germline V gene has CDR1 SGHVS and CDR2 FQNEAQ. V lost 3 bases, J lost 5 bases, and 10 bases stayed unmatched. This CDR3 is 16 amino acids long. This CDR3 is CASSFKQGTVDQPQHF. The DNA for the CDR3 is TGTGCCAGCAGCTTCAAACAGGGGACAGTGGATCAGCCCCAGCATTTT.

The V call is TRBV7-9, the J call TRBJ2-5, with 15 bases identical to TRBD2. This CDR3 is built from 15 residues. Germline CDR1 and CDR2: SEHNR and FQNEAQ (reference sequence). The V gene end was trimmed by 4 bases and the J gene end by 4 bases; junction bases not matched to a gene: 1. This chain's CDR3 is CASSSGLAGGETQYF. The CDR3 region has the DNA TGTGCCAGCAGCTCGGGACTAGCGGGAGGAGAGACCCAGTACTTC. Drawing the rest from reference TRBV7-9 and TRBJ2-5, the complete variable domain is DTGVSQNPRHKITKRGQNVTFRCDPISEHNRLYWYRQTLGQGPEFLTYFQNEAQLEKSRLLSDRFSAERPKGSFSTLEIQRTEQGDSAMYLCASSSGLAGGETQYFGPGTRLLVL.

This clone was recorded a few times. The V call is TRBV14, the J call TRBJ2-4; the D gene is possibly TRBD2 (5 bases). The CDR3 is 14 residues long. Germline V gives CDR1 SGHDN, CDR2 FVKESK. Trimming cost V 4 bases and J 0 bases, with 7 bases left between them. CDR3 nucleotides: TGTGCCAGCAGCCTGAGGGAAGCCAAAAACATTCAGTACTTC. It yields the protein CASSLREAKNIQYF.

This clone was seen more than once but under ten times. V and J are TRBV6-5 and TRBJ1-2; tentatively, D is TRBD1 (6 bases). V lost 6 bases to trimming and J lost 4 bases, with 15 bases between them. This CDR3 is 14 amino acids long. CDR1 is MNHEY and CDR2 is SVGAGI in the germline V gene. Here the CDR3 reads CASRDAGGIYGYTF. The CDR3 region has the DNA TGTGCCAGCAGAGACGCGGGGGGCATCTATGGCTACACCTTC.

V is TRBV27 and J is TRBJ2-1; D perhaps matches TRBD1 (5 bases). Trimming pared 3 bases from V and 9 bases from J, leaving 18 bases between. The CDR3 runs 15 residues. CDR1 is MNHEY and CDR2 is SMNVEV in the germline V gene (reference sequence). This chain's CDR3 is CASSFGAFGWGEQFF. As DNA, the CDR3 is TGTGCCAGCAGTTTTGGGGCGTTTGGGTGGGGTGAGCAGTTCTTC.

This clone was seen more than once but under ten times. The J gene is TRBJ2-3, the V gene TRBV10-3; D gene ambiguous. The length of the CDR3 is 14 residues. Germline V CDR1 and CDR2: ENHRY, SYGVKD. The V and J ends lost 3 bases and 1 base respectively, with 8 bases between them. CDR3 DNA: TGTGCCATCAGTGAACCTATACGCACAGATACGCAGTATTTT. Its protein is CAISEPIRTDTQYF.

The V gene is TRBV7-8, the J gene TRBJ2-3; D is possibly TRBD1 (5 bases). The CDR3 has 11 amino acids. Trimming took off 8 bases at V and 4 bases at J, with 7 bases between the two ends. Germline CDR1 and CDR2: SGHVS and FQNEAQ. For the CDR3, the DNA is TGTGCCAGCTCGACAGCAGATACGCAGTATTTT. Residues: CASSTADTQYF.

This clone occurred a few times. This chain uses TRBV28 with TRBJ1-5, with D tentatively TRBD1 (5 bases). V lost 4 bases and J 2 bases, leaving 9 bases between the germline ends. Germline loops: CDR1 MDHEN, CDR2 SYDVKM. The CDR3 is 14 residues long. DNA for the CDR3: TGTGCCAGCAGTTCATCGGGGGGCAATCAGCCCCAGCATTTT. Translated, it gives CASSSSGGNQPQHF.

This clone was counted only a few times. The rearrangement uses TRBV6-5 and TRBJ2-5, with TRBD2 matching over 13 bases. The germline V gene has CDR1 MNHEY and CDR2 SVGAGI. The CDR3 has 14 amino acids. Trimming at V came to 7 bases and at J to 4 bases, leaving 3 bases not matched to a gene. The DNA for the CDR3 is TGTGCCAGCATCGGACTAGCGGGAGTAGAGACCCAGTACTTC. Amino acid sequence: CASIGLAGVETQYF.

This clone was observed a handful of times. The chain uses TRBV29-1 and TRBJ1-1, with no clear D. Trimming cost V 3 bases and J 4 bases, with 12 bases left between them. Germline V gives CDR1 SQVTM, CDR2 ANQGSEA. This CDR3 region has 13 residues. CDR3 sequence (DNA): TGCAGCGTTGATAAGGGCGGAGGCACTGAAGCTTTCTTT. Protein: CSVDKGGGTEAFF. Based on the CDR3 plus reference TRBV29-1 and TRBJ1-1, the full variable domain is SAVISQKPSRDICQRGTSLTIQCQVDSQVTMMFWYRQQPGQSLTLIATANQGSEATYESGFVIDKFPISRPNLTFSTLTVSNMSPEDSSIYLCSVDKGGGTEAFFGQGTRLTVV.

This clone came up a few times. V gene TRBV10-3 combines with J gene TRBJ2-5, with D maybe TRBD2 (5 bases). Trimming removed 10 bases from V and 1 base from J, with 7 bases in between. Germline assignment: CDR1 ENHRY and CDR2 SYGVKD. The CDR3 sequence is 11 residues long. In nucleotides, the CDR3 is TGTGCCACCGGAGGCCAAGAGACCCAGTACTTC. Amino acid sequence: CATGGQETQYF.

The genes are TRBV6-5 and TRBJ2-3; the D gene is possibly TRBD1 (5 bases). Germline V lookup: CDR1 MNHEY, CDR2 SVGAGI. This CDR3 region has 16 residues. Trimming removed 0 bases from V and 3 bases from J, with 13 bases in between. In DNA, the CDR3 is TGTGCCAGCAGTTACTCTGGCAGGGTAGGGACAGATACGCAGTATTTT. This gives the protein CASSYSGRVGTDTQYF.

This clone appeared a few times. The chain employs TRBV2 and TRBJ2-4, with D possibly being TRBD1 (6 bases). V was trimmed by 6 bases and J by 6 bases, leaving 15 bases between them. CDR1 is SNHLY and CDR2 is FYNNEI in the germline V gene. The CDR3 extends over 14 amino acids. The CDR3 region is CASSGTGIVNIQYF. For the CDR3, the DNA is TGTGCCAGCAGCGGCACAGGGATTGTAAACATTCAGTACTTC. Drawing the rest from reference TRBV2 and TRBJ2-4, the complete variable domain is EPEVTQTPSHQVTQMGQEVILRCVPISNHLYFYWYRQILGQKVEFLVSFYNNEISEKSEIFDDQFSVERPDGSNFTLKIRSTKLEDSAMYFCASSGTGIVNIQYFGAGTRLSVL.

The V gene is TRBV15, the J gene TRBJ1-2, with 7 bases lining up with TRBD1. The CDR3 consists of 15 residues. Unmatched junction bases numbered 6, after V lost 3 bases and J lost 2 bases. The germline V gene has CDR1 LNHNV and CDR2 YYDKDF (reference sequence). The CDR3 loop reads CATSRGTAHNYGYTF. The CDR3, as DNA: TGTGCCACCAGCAGGGGGACAGCTCACAACTATGGCTACACCTTC. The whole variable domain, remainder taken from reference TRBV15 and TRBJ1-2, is DAMVIQNPRYQVTQFGKPVTLSCSQTLNHNVMYWYQQKSSQAPKLLFHYYDKDFNNEADTPDNFQSRRPNTSFCFLDIRSPGLGDTAMYLCATSRGTAHNYGYTFGSGTRLTVV.

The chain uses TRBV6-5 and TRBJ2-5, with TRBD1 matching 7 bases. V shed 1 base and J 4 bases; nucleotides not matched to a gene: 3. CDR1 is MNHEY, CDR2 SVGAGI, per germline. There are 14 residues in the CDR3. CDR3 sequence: CASSYLRGRETQYF. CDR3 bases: TGTGCCAGCAGTTACTTAAGGGGGCGAGAGACCCAGTACTTC.